This TCR beta chain is drawn from a study of neurological immune-mediated disorders. Broader study findings: The multiple sclerosis repertoire cluster was not associated with any clinical or MRI feature. Subjects shared no identical expanded-clone CDR3 amino acid sequences, suggesting private TCR-beta repertoires in all groups.

This clonotype has a count of ten or more. What it binds is unknown. The cDNA was synthesized by 5'RACE incorporating 10-nucleotide random UMIs. TCRdb re-analysed the 5' RACE reads in MiXCR, keeping a single row per CDR3 protein. Among 110,000 or so distinct CDR3 sequences listed, about 3.4% were seen once. This CDR3 is built from 14 residues. Germline CDR1 SGHRS, CDR2 YFSETQ. V was cut by 0 bases and J by 6 bases, with 12 bases left in between. The V gene is TRBV5-1, the J gene TRBJ1-1, with D uncertain. Material for sequencing was PBMCs. The receptor comes from a woman in her 30s with multiple sclerosis. CDR3 residues: CASSLEPRASEAFF. Here the CDR3 DNA reads TGCGCCAGCAGCTTGGAGCCTAGGGCTTCTGAAGCTTTCTTT.